These 12 T cell receptor beta chains came from one sample sequenced in a study of blood T cell repertoires in COVID-19. This table comes from immunoSEQ multiplex PCR, and its TCRdb copy is limited to in-frame clones, with some not included. This sample carries roughly 86,000 clones, around 81% of them seen once, and the ten largest clones take approximately 8.7%. Sequencing was performed on peripheral blood. The source is a man in his forties or fifties who had recovered from COVID-19.

This chain connects TRBV6-2 or TRBV6-3 to TRBJ1-1, with D maybe TRBD1 (5 bases). V was cut by 0 bases and J by 9 bases, with 14 bases left in between. CDR1 and CDR2 (germline): MNHEY, SVGEGT. The CDR3 loop spans 14 amino acids. The CDR3 DNA reads TGTGCCAGCAGTTACTCGATCGCGGGGACGCAAGCTTTCTTT. It is translated as CASSYSIAGTQAFF.

The chain uses TRBV5-1 and TRBJ1-1; 10 bases match TRBD1. The CDR3 is 13 residues long. The V and J ends lost 3 bases and 7 bases, in that order; junction bases with no gene match: 3. Germline loops: CDR1 SGHRS, CDR2 YFSETQ. CDR3: CASSSGTGDEAFF. CDR3 DNA: TGCGCCAGCAGCTCCGGGACAGGGGATGAAGCTTTCTTT.

This chain uses TRBV3-1 (or the pseudogene TRBV3-2) with TRBJ2-2, with D hard to call. Germline V gene lookup returns CDR1 LGHDT and CDR2 YNNKEL (reference sequence). Trimming took off 5 bases at V and 4 bases at J, with 5 bases between the two ends. The CDR3 spans 12 residues. Here the CDR3 DNA reads TGTGCCAGCAGCTACACCACCGGGGAGCTGTTTTTT. This sequence encodes CASSYTTGELFF.

J is TRBJ1-1 and V is TRBV6-4; no clear D gene. The germline CDR1 and CDR2 sequences are MRHNA and SNTAGT. CDR3 size: 16 residues. V gave up 5 bases and J gave up 1 base, with 17 bases separating them. CDR3 amino acids: CASSPSLELWNTEAFF. The DNA of the CDR3 is TGTGCCAGCAGTCCCTCCCTTGAACTATGGAACACTGAAGCTTTCTTT.

This clone came up a few times. The chain has TRBV2 and TRBJ2-7; D may be TRBD1 (6 bases). The CDR3 extends over 15 amino acids. Germline V gives CDR1 SNHLY, CDR2 FYNNEI. V dropped 4 bases and J dropped 2 bases, with 15 bases sitting between them. The CDR3 nucleotides read TGTGCCAGCAGTGTCAGGGACAAAGGTCCCTACGAGCAGTACTTC. Encoded protein: CASSVRDKGPYEQYF.

This clone was observed a single time. The chain carries TRBV6-5 and TRBJ1-1, with TRBD1 matching over 9 bases. The CDR3 loop spans 14 amino acids. CDR1 and CDR2 from the germline V gene are MNHEY and SVGAGI. V gave up 7 bases and J gave up 0 bases; unmatched junction bases: 3. Here the CDR3 reads CASKRTGVNTEAFF. CDR3 bases: TGTGCCAGCAAAAGGACAGGGGTGAACACTGAAGCTTTCTTT.

The V and J genes are TRBV18 and TRBJ1-2, with no clear D. The ends were cut back, 3 bases at V and 3 bases at J, with 17 bases in the middle. CDR1 is KGHSH, CDR2 LQKENI, per germline. This CDR3 region has 16 residues. The CDR3 reads CASSPGSGQADYGYTF. CDR3 sequence (DNA): TGTGCCAGCTCACCGGGTTCTGGCCAGGCTGACTATGGCTACACCTTC.

V usage is TRBV7-8 and J usage is TRBJ2-7, with 9 bases fitting TRBD1. The ends lost 4 bases at V and 4 bases at J; junction bases unmatched: 5. CDR1 and CDR2 (germline): SGHVS, FQNEAQ. The CDR3 is 14 residues long. The CDR3: CASSSRGQGYEQYF. The DNA of the CDR3 is TGTGCCAGCAGCTCGAGAGGACAGGGGTACGAGCAGTACTTC. The complete variable domain, with remaining parts taken from reference TRBV7-8 and TRBJ2-7, reads GAGVSQSPRYKVAKRGQDVALRCDPISGHVSLFWYQQALGQGPEFLTYFQNEAQLDKSGLPSDRFFAERPEGSVSTLKIQRTQQEDSAVYLCASSSRGQGYEQYFGPGTRLTVT.

The V gene is TRBV10-2, the J gene TRBJ2-5; D may be TRBD1 (6 bases). The CDR3 runs 14 residues. From germline, CDR1 is WSHSY and CDR2 SAAADI. The V gene lost 6 bases and the J gene lost 5 bases, with 16 bases spanning the gap. CDR3 coding DNA: TGCGCCAGCAGAGTACAGGGTCTGCGGGAGACCCAGTACTTC. Translating gives CASRVQGLRETQYF.

This chain joins TRBV12-5 and TRBJ2-7; 8 bases map to TRBD1. The CDR3 loop spans 14 amino acids. Germline V gene sequence: CDR1 LGHNT, CDR2 FRNRAP. V shed 6 bases, J shed 9 bases, and the junction held 13 bases outside the gene matches. CDR3 protein: CASGGPGQGRLQYF. CDR3 sequence (DNA): TGTGCTAGTGGGGGACCCGGACAGGGTAGATTGCAGTACTTC.

This clone was seen only a few times. The V and J genes are TRBV4-3 and TRBJ2-5; 10 bases are shared with TRBD1. The germline gives CDR1 LGHNA, CDR2 YSLEER. The CDR3 extends over 16 amino acids. Unmatched junction bases numbered 6, after V lost 1 base and J lost 4 bases. CDR3 coding DNA: TGCGCCAGCAGCCAAGTATACGGACAGGGGGTAGAGACCCAGTACTTC. It codes for CASSQVYGQGVETQYF.

The chain is built from TRBV9 and TRBJ2-5; 8 nucleotides agree with TRBD1. CDR1 is SGDLS and CDR2 is YYNGEE in the germline V gene. The CDR3 runs to 14 residues. Trimming cost V 1 base and J 4 bases; bases outside gene matches: 3. CDR3 residues: CASSVQGALETQYF. CDR3 coding DNA: TGTGCCAGCAGCGTACAGGGGGCCTTAGAGACCCAGTACTTC.